These 6 T cell receptor beta chains were all obtained from the same sample, sequenced in a study of OX40 agonist ivuxolimab in advanced cancers. The method was immunoSEQ multiplex PCR; TCRdb's version includes in-frame clones alone and lacks a portion of them. Among 65,000 to 95,000 clones listed, about nine tenths were seen once. The sequenced sample was CD4+ or CD8+ T cells sorted from blood, obtained in a trial of the OX40 agonist ivuxolimab. The source is an adult with an advanced solid tumor such as melanoma, head and neck, liver or kidney cancer.

This clone was seen a few times. The chain uses TRBV18 and TRBJ1-1; a weak D match, TRBD1 (5 bases). Germline-derived CDR1 and CDR2 are KGHSH and LQKENI. V was pared by 2 bases and J by 1 base, with 14 bases between. This CDR3 region has 16 residues. The CDR3 bases are TGTGCCAGCTCACCAGGGGCAGGGACCAAGAACACTGAAGCTTTCTTT. It is translated as CASSPGAGTKNTEAFF.

The V gene is TRBV28, the J gene TRBJ1-2; weak D call: TRBD1 (5 bases). V lost 4 bases, J lost 2 bases, and 14 bases lay in between. CDR1 and CDR2 from the germline V gene are MDHEN and SYDVKM. This CDR3 has 15 residues. The CDR3 protein is CASSSLHRGNYGYTF. In DNA form, the CDR3 reads TGTGCCAGCAGTTCCCTCCACCGGGGGAACTATGGCTACACCTTC.

This clone appeared a single time. The chain employs TRBV5-5 and TRBJ1-1; D is unclear. The CDR3 has 15 amino acids. Germline V gives CDR1 SGHKS, CDR2 YYEKEE (reference sequence). The V gene lost 4 bases and the J gene lost 3 bases, with 16 bases spanning the gap. The CDR3 is CASSPLVGEDTEAFF. The CDR3 nucleotides are TGTGCCAGCAGCCCCCTCGTGGGAGAGGACACTGAAGCTTTCTTT.

This chain connects TRBV18 to TRBJ1-2; no reliable D call. Germline V CDR1 and CDR2: KGHSH, LQKENI. The CDR3 consists of 11 residues. V was cut by 3 bases and J by 6 bases, with 5 bases left in between. As DNA, the CDR3 is TGTGCCAGCTCACCGACTGATGGCTACACCTTC. This gives the protein CASSPTDGYTF.

The gene calls are TRBV6-6 and TRBJ1-3; 8 bases agree with TRBD1. The V gene's germline CDR1 is MNHNY and CDR2 SVGAGI (reference sequence). CDR3 length: 14 residues. Unmatched junction bases numbered 1, after V lost 2 bases and J lost 4 bases. The CDR3 DNA reads TGTGCCAGCAGTTACGGACAGGGAGGAAACACCATATATTTT. This gives the protein CASSYGQGGNTIYF.

This clone has just a few counts. This rearrangement joins TRBV7-9 to TRBJ2-1; D may be TRBD1 or TRBD2 (6 bases each). Germline CDR1 is SEHNR and CDR2 is FQNEAQ (reference sequence). This CDR3 contains 14 residues. V lost 0 bases and J lost 7, with 10 bases in between. CDR3 DNA sequence: TGTGCCAGCAGCTTAGCGCAGGGGAGGAATGAGCAGTTCTTC. This encodes CASSLAQGRNEQFF. Combining the CDR3 with reference TRBV7-9 and TRBJ2-1 gives the whole variable domain DTGVSQNPRHKITKRGQNVTFRCDPISEHNRLYWYRQTLGQGPEFLTYFQNEAQLEKSRLLSDRFSAERPKGSFSTLEIQRTEQGDSAMYLCASSLAQGRNEQFFGPGTRLTVL.